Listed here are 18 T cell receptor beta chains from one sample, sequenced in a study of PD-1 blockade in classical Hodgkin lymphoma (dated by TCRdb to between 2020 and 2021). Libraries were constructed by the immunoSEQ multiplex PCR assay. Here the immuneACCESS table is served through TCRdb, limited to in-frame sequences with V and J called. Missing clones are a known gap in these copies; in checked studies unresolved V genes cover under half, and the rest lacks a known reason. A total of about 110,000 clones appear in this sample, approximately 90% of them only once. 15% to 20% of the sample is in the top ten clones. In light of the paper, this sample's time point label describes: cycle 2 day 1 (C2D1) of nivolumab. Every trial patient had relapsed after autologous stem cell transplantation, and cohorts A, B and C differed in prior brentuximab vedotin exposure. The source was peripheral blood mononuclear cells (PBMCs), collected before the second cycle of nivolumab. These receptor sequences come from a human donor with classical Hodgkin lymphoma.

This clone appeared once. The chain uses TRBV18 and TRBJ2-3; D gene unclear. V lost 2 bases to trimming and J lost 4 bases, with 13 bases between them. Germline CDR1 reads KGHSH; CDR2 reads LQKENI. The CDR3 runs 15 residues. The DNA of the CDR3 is TGTGCCAGCTCACCAAGGAGTACCGGCGCAGATACGCAGTATTTT. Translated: CASSPRSTGADTQYF.

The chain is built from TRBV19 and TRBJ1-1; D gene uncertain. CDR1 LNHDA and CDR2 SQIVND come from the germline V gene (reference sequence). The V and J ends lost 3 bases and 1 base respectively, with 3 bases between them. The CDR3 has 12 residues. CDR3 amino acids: CASSMANTEAFF. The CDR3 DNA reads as TGTGCCAGTAGTATGGCGAACACTGAAGCTTTCTTT.

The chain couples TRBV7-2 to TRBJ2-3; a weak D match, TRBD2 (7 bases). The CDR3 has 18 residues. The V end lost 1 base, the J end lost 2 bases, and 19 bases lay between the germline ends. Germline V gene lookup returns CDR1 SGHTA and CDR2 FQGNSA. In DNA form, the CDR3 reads TGTGCCAGCAGCTTAGATGTGGGAGGGGGTCCCTACACAGATACGCAGTATTTT. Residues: CASSLDVGGGPYTDTQYF.

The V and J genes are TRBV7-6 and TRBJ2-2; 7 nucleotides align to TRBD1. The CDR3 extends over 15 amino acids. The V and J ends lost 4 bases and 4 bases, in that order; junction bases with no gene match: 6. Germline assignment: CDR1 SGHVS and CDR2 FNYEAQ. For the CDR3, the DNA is TGTGCCAGCAGCTCTACAGGGGCGCCCACCGGGGAGCTGTTTTTT. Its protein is CASSSTGAPTGELFF.

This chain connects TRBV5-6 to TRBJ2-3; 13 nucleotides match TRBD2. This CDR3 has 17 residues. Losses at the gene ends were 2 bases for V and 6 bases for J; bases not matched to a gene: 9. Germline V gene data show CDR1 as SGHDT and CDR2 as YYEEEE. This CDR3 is CASSLLGTSGTGDTQYF. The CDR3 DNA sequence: TGTGCCAGCAGCTTACTCGGGACTAGCGGGACGGGGGATACGCAGTATTTT. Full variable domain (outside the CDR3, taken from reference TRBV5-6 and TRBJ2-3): DAGVTQSPTHLIKTRGQQVTLRCSPKSGHDTVSWYQQALGQGPQFIFQYYEEEERQRGNFPDRFSGHQFPNYSSELNVNALLLGDSALYLCASSLLGTSGTGDTQYFGPGTRLTVL.

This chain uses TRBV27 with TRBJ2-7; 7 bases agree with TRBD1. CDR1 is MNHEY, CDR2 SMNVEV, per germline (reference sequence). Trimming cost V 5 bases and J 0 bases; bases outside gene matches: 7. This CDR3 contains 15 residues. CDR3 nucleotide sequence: TGTGCCAGCAGTACCGACCGGGACAGCTCCTACGAGCAGTACTTC. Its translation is CASSTDRDSSYEQYF.

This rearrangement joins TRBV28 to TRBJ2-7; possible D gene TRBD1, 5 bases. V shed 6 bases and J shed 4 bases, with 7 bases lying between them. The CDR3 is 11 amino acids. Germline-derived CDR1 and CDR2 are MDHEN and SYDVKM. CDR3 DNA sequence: TGTGCCAGCAGCCACAGGTACGAGCAGTACTTC. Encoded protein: CASSHRYEQYF.

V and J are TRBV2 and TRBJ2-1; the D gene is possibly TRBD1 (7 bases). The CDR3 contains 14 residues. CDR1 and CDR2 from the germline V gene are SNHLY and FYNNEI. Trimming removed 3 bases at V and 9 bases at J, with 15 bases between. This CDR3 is CASSDGTQGGEQFF. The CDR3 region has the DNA TGTGCCAGCAGTGACGGGACTCAGGGGGGTGAGCAGTTCTTC.

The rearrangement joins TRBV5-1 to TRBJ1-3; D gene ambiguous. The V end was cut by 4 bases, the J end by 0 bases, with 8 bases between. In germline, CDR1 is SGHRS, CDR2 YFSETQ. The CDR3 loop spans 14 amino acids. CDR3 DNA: TGCGCCAGCAGCCTGGAGTACTCTGGAAACACCATATATTTT. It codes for CASSLEYSGNTIYF.

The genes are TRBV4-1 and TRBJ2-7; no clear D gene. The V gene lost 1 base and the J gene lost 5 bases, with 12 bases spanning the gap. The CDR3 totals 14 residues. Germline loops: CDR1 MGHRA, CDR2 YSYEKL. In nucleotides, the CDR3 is TGCGCCAGCAGCCAAGGCCGGCCGCGAGACGAGCAGTACTTC. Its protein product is CASSQGRPRDEQYF.

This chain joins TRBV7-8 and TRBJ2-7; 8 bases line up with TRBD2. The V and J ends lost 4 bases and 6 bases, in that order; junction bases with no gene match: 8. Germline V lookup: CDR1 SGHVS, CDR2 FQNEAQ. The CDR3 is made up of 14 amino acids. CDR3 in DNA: TGTGCCAGCAGCTCAACGGGACTAGTTGGCGAGCAGTACTTC. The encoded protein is CASSSTGLVGEQYF.

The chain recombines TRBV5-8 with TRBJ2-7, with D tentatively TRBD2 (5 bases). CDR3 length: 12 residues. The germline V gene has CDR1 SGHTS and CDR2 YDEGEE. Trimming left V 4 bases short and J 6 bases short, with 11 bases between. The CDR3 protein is CASSPIEGEQYF. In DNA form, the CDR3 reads TGTGCCAGCAGCCCAATCGAGGGCGAGCAGTACTTC.

In nucleotides, the CDR3 is TGCAGTGAAGCGGCAGACAATGAGCAGTTCTTC. This gives the protein CSEAADNEQFF. The chain combines TRBV20-1 with TRBJ2-1; possible D gene TRBD2, 5 bases. CDR1 and CDR2 from the germline V gene are DFQATT and SNEGSKA (reference sequence). The CDR3 consists of 11 residues. With 7 bases removed from V and 5 bases from J, the gap between germline ends came to 9 bases.

CDR3 coding DNA: TGTGCCAGCAGAAAGGGGACAGCACCCCTTAACTATGGCTACACCTTC. Amino acids: CASRKGTAPLNYGYTF. The chain recombines TRBV5-6 with TRBJ1-2; TRBD1 matches at 7 bases. The CDR3 has 16 residues. V was pared by 5 bases and J by 1 base, with 11 bases of the junction left unmatched. Germline CDR1 SGHDT, CDR2 YYEEEE.

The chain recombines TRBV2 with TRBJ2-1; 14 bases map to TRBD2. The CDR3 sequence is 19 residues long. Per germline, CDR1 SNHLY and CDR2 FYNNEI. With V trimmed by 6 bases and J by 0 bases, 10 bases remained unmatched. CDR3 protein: CASSYSGLAGEGSYNEQFF. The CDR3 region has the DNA TGTGCCAGCAGCTACTCGGGACTAGCGGGAGAAGGCTCCTACAATGAGCAGTTCTTC.

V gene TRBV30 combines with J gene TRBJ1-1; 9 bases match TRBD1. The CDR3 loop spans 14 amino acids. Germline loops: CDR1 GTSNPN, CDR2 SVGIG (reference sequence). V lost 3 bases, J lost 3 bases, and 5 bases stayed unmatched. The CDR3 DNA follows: TGTGCCTGGAGCGGTTGGGACAGGGACACTGAAGCTTTCTTT. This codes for CAWSGWDRDTEAFF.

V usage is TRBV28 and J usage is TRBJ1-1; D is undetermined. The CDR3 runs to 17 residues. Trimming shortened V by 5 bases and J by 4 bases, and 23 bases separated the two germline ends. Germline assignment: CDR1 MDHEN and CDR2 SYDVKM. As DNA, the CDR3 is TGTGCCAGCAGTCAAAGGCTCCAGGCCTGGCGGAGCACTGAAGCTTTCTTT. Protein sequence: CASSQRLQAWRSTEAFF.

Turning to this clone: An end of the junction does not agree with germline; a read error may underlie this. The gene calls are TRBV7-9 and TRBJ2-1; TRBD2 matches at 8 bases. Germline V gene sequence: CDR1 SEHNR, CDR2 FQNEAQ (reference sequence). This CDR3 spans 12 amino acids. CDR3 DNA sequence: TGTGCCAGCAGTTTAGCGGGACTGGAGCAGTTCTTC. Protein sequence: CASSLAGLEQFF.